The sequence of this T cell receptor beta chain was determined in a study of tumor-infiltrating lymphocytes in primary liver carcinoma. About the study: Sequenced samples came back with roughly 3.65 to 8 million productive TCRbeta reads, and the counts looked alike across tissue types. Whole-study results and caveats: Tumor-adjacent and tumor-blood pairs showed less overlap than tumor region pairs. Tumors significantly exceeded blood in top-250-clone fraction (p = 0.039).

Details on this clonotype: Its specificity is not known.

Between about 18 and 33 mg of unsorted bulk tissue served as the source from which RNA and DNA were co-extracted. Germline CDR1 is SGHDT and CDR2 is YYEEEE. The J segment lost 3 bases and the V segment lost 2 bases, leaving 20 bases of the junction unmatched. The CDR3 covers 19 residues. A primer matching the constant region was used to make TCR beta cDNA from approximately 500 ng of total RNA. Sequencing libraries for TCR beta derived from three nested multiplex PCR rounds that used slightly modified ARM-PCR. A C-beta reverse primer was combined with TRBV1-TRBV30 forward primers in the first two PCR rounds, and each round had ten to eleven cycles. TCRdb reanalysed the multiplex PCR reads using MiXCR and keeps one entry per CDR3 protein. The sample records over 100,000 distinct CDR3 sequences, around 70% being singletons.

The sequence was obtained from a woman aged 55-69 years with primary liver carcinoma and hepatitis B virus infection. The sample was tumor-adjacent normal liver tissue. V is TRBV5-6 and J is TRBJ2-7; 7 positions agree with TRBD2. CDR3 sequence (DNA): TGTGCCAGCAGCTTAAGGGCTGGCGGGAGTCCCGGTGGGTTCTACGAGCAGTACTTC. This encodes CASSLRAGGSPGGFYEQYF.